These 6 T cell receptor beta chains were sequenced from one sample in a study of blood T cell dynamics during melanoma immunotherapy. Produced via immunoSEQ multiplex PCR; TCRdb's table is partial and in-frame only. The sample has just under 6,000 clones, roughly 75% seen once; the top ten hold approximately 30%. Time point meaning: week 3, after first cycle of checkpoint inhibitor. The sequencing used blood, collected from a patient treated with checkpoint blockade. These receptors were collected from a human donor with melanoma.

The V and J genes are TRBV2 and TRBJ2-3; D is uncertain. The CDR3 covers 14 residues. V lost 6 bases and J 5 bases, leaving 15 bases between the germline ends. The V gene's germline CDR1 is SNHLY and CDR2 FYNNEI. The DNA for the CDR3 is TGTGCCAGCAGCCAGCCGGGCGCGGTAGATACGCAGTATTTT. Translating it yields CASSQPGAVDTQYF.

The chain uses TRBV5-5 and TRBJ2-1; D gene ambiguous. CDR3 size: 13 residues. V lost 4 bases and J 4 bases, leaving 9 bases between the germline ends. The germline V gene encodes CDR1 SGHKS and CDR2 YYEKEE (reference sequence). The CDR3, as DNA: TGTGCCAGCAGCGAATCGCTTTACAATGAGCAGTTCTTC. Its translation is CASSESLYNEQFF.

The chain couples TRBV5-4 to TRBJ2-6, with D perhaps TRBD1 (7 bases). Trimming cost V 4 bases and J 4 bases, with 24 bases left between them. There are 19 residues in the CDR3. Per germline, CDR1 SGHNT and CDR2 YYREEE (reference sequence). For the CDR3, the DNA is TGTGCCAGCAGCCGAGCAGTACGACAGGGAGGTACCGGGGCCAACGTCCTGACTTTC. This sequence encodes CASSRAVRQGGTGANVLTF.

The chain has TRBV5-1 and TRBJ1-2, with 9 nucleotides matching TRBD1. V was clipped by 3 bases and J by 5 bases; unmatched bases: 11. There are 16 residues in the CDR3. The germline V gene encodes CDR1 SGHRS and CDR2 YFSETQ. In nucleotides, the CDR3 is TGCGCCAGCAGCTACCACCGACAGGGGGGAACTTATGGCTACACCTTC. Its translation: CASSYHRQGGTYGYTF. Full variable domain (outside the CDR3, taken from reference TRBV5-1 and TRBJ1-2): KAGVTQTPRYLIKTRGQQVTLSCSPISGHRSVSWYQQTPGQGLQFLFEYFSETQRNKGNFPGRFSGRQFSNSRSEMNVSTLELGDSALYLCASSYHRQGGTYGYTFGSGTRLTVV.

With respect to this clone: An end of the junction does not agree with germline; a read error may underlie this. J is TRBJ2-3 and V is TRBV6-4; weak D call: TRBD2 (6 bases). Germline V CDR1 and CDR2: MRHNA, SNTAGT. CDR3 length: 14 residues. CDR3 nucleotides: TGTGCCAGCAGTGTGACTAGGAACACAAATACGCAGTATTTT. It codes for CASSVTRNTNTQYF.

This clone occurred once. The chain recombines TRBV6-1 with TRBJ2-3, with 10 bases lining up with TRBD2. Germline V lookup: CDR1 MNHNS, CDR2 SASEGT. The CDR3 extends over 19 amino acids. The V gene end was trimmed by 0 bases and the J gene end by 0 bases; junction bases not matched to a gene: 9. The CDR3 is CASSEAVSGGLWSTDTQYF. The CDR3 DNA sequence: TGTGCCAGCAGTGAAGCTGTTAGCGGGGGGCTCTGGAGCACAGATACGCAGTATTTT.